The rows below give T cell receptor beta chains drawn from one sample of a study of PD-1 blockade in classical Hodgkin lymphoma. Sequencing used immunoSEQ multiplex PCR; TCRdb keeps in-frame clones, though not all of them. The profile shows about 42,000 clones, approximately 64% of them singletons. Source: peripheral blood mononuclear cells (PBMCs), taken at baseline. The receptors shown here come from a human donor with classical Hodgkin lymphoma. CDR3s include the opening cysteine and the closing phenylalanine or tryptophan. The D gene is left open where the match is weak. A clone size is listed for some rows: how often the clone was seen (once, few, many), or a class if it is expanded.

D: TRBD1
J: TRBJ1-5
V: TRBV15
size: many
CDR3: CATSRATGDWGQPQHF
DNA: TGTGCCACCAGCAGGGCGACAGGGGATTGGGGTCAGCCCCAGCATTTT

D: TRBD1
J: TRBJ2-5
V: TRBV6-6
size: -
CDR3: CASSNPGQGETQYF
DNA: TGTGCCAGCAGTAACCCGGGACAGGGAGAGACCCAGTACTTC

D: -
J: TRBJ1-6
V: TRBV19
size: -
CDR3: CASSIDSPLGGNSPLHF
DNA: TGTGCCAGTAGTATAGATTCCCCTCTGGGGGGGAATTCACCCCTCCACTTT

D: TRBD1
J: TRBJ1-1
V: TRBV27
size: once
CDR3: CASGDRVRTEAFF
DNA: TGTGCCAGCGGAGACAGGGTAAGAACTGAAGCTTTCTTT

D: -
J: TRBJ2-2
V: TRBV28
size: -
CDR3: CASRTSLGVTGELFF
DNA: TGTGCCAGCCGAACGTCCTTGGGCGTTACCGGGGAGCTGTTTTTT

D: -
J: TRBJ2-7
V: TRBV6-5
size: -
CDR3: CASSYGGQLLYEQYF
DNA: TGTGCCAGCAGTTACGGCGGACAGCTACTATACGAGCAGTACTTC

D: -
J: TRBJ1-1
V: TRBV11-2
size: -
CDR3: CASSFGGANTEAFF
DNA: TGTGCCAGCAGCTTTGGAGGGGCCAACACTGAAGCTTTCTTT

D: -
J: TRBJ1-4
V: TRBV6-1
size: -
CDR3: CASSEALQEKLFF
DNA: TGTGCCAGCAGTGAAGCCTTACAAGAAAAACTGTTTTTT

D: -
J: TRBJ2-3
V: TRBV19
size: -
CDR3: CASSPTDTSSTDTQYF
DNA: TGTGCCAGTAGTCCCACAGACACCTCTAGCACAGATACGCAGTATTTT

D: -
J: TRBJ1-1
V: TRBV20-1
size: -
CDR3: CSGSRGAEAFF
DNA: TGCAGTGGGTCACGGGGTGCTGAAGCTTTCTTT

D: -
J: TRBJ2-5
V: TRBV7-7
size: -
CDR3: CASSPHGVETQYF
DNA: TGTGCTAGCAGCCCGCATGGGGTAGAGACCCAGTACTTC

D: TRBD2
J: TRBJ2-3
V: TRBV6-5
size: -
CDR3: CASSYSGLATDTQYF
DNA: TGTGCCAGCAGTTACTCGGGACTAGCGACAGATACGCAGTATTTT

D: -
J: TRBJ1-3
V: TRBV14
size: -
CDR3: CASSHAGGNTIYF
DNA: TGTGCCAGCAGCCACGCCGGGGGAAACACCATATATTTT

D: -
J: TRBJ2-5
V: TRBV6-1
size: -
CDR3: CASSERAKAYQETQYF
DNA: TGTGCCAGCAGTGAGAGGGCGAAAGCGTACCAAGAGACCCAGTACTTC

D: -
J: TRBJ2-5
V: TRBV25-1
size: -
CDR3: CASSDTQTQYF
DNA: TGTGCCAGCAGTGATACGCAGACCCAGTACTTC

D: -
J: TRBJ2-7
V: TRBV6-6
size: -
CDR3: CASSYSRLRTAYEQYF
DNA: TGTGCCAGCAGTTATTCGAGGCTTCGAACGGCCTACGAGCAGTACTTC

D: -
J: TRBJ2-7
V: TRBV5-6
size: -
CDR3: CASSAPGHTFYEQYF
DNA: TGTGCCAGCAGCGCTCCGGGACATACCTTCTACGAGCAGTACTTC

D: TRBD1
J: TRBJ1-1
V: TRBV6-5
size: -
CDR3: CASSRTTGGTEAFF
DNA: TGTGCCAGCAGCCGAACGACAGGGGGGACTGAAGCTTTCTTT

D: -
J: TRBJ1-3
V: TRBV14
size: -
CDR3: CASSRQGTSGNTIYF
DNA: TGTGCCAGCAGCCGGCAGGGGACCTCTGGAAACACCATATATTTT

D: -
J: TRBJ1-6
V: TRBV4-1
size: -
CDR3: CASSQAPPRRQDAPLHF
DNA: TGCGCCAGCAGCCAAGCCCCTCCTCGGAGACAGGATGCCCCCCTCCACTTT

D: -
J: TRBJ1-4
V: TRBV4-3
size: -
CDR3: CASSPRWAATNEKLFF
DNA: TGCGCCAGCAGCCCCCGCTGGGCCGCAACTAATGAAAAACTGTTTTTT

D: -
J: TRBJ1-5
V: TRBV19
size: -
CDR3: CASTKGRDWGNQPQHF
DNA: TGTGCCAGTACGAAGGGAAGGGATTGGGGGAATCAGCCCCAGCATTTT

D: -
J: TRBJ2-3
V: TRBV11-2
size: -
CDR3: CASSLSASYIDTQYF
DNA: TGTGCCAGCAGCTTAAGTGCTAGCTATATCGATACGCAGTATTTT